This entry features one TCR beta chain sequence. This entry is derived from a study of blood T cell repertoires in COVID-19. Across the whole study: The United States, Italy and Spain provided the acute and convalescent COVID-19 samples.

Germline V lookup: CDR1 DFQATT, CDR2 SNEGSKA (reference sequence). The CDR3 covers 14 residues. The trim removed 3 bases at V and 6 bases at J, leaving 6 bases unmatched. The assay was immunoSEQ multiplex PCR, and TCRdb's table has in-frame clones only and misses some. The sample contains a few hundred thousand clones, roughly 88% of which appear only once. Enrolled during active infection, Seattle patients were then followed longitudinally. This receptor was obtained from a woman aged 45-65 years with COVID-19, enrolled during active disease. Sequenced input: peripheral blood. The chain links TRBV20-1 to TRBJ2-4; 9 bases fit TRBD2. The CDR3 DNA is TGCAGTGCTAGTCAGCGGGGGGTGAGAAACATTCAGTACTTC. Translated: CSASQRGVRNIQYF.